These 5 T cell receptor beta chains originate from one sample sequenced in a study of OX40 agonist ivuxolimab in advanced cancers. TCRdb keeps only in-frame clones here, not all; method: immunoSEQ multiplex PCR. The sample has roughly 79,000 clones, 92% seen once. The starting material was CD4+ or CD8+ T cells sorted from blood, obtained in a trial of the OX40 agonist ivuxolimab. These receptors originate from an adult with an advanced solid tumor such as melanoma, head and neck, liver or kidney cancer.

This chain links TRBV11-3 with TRBJ2-5, with unresolved D. This CDR3 spans 12 amino acids. The germline V and J ends were trimmed by 2 bases and 2 bases, with 3 bases remaining between them. Germline lookup yields CDR1 SGHNT and CDR2 YENEEA. The CDR3 DNA is TGTGCCAGCAGCTTATTGCAAGAGACCCAGTACTTC. This translates into CASSLLQETQYF. Drawing the rest from reference TRBV11-3 and TRBJ2-5, the complete variable domain is EAGVVQSPRYKIIEKKQPVAFWCNPISGHNTLYWYLQNLGQGPELLIRYENEEAVDDSQLPKDRFSAERLKGVDSTLKIQPAELGDSAVYLCASSLLQETQYFGPGTRLLVL.

The chain recombines TRBV7-2 with TRBJ2-1; TRBD2 matches at 8 bases. CDR1 and CDR2 from the germline V gene are SGHTA and FQGNSA. CDR3 length: 19 residues. J was trimmed by 2 bases and V by 7 bases; bases with no gene match: 19. The CDR3 DNA sequence: TGTGCCAGCACCTCATTCTTCTCAACTAGCGGAGGGACCTACAATGAGCAGTTCTTC. Translating gives CASTSFFSTSGGTYNEQFF.

This rearrangement joins TRBV28 to TRBJ2-3, with 12 bases identical to TRBD2. Germline CDR1 is MDHEN and CDR2 is SYDVKM. V was clipped by 3 bases and J by 5 bases; unmatched bases: 3. CDR3 length: 15 residues. In DNA, the CDR3 is TGTGCCAGCAGTTTTCAGACTAGCGGGGGAGATACGCAGTATTTT. It is translated as CASSFQTSGGDTQYF.

The chain carries TRBV15 and TRBJ2-3; 10 positions match TRBD2. The CDR3 has 18 residues. Germline CDR1 reads LNHNV; CDR2 reads YYDKDF (reference sequence). V lost 2 bases to trimming and J lost 3 bases; unmatched junction nucleotides: 11. CDR3 residues: CATSRISSGRGGTDTQYF. The CDR3 region has the DNA TGTGCCACCAGCAGAATCTCTAGCGGGAGAGGAGGAACAGATACGCAGTATTTT.

V gene TRBV7-9 combines with J gene TRBJ1-1, with D uncertain. Germline V gene data show CDR1 as SEHNR and CDR2 as FQNEAQ (reference sequence). Trimming pared 3 bases from V and 1 base from J, leaving 9 bases between. This CDR3 has 14 residues. CDR3 DNA sequence: TGTGCCAGCAGCTTGTCAGCCCAGAACACTGAAGCTTTCTTT. Translated: CASSLSAQNTEAFF.